Presented here are 19 T cell receptor beta chains from one specimen sequenced in a study of regulatory T cells in long-lasting Graves disease. The time point here: newly diagnosed GD, antithyroid drugs for less than 3 months. Construction of the TCR library relied on RNA isolated from PBMCs. Both iRepertoire HTBI primers and Arm-PCR of CDR3 regions were used to build the TCR beta libraries. MiXCR, applied by TCRdb to the multiplex PCR reads, yields one record per CDR3 protein. The table shows around 450,000 distinct CDR3 sequences, with around 15% occurring only once. This sample also appeared in a second study, on T cells in Graves' hyperthyroidism and ophthalmopathy.

The source was peripheral blood mononuclear cells (PBMCs), collected at new diagnosis, from a patient treated with antithyroid drugs. The receptors derive from a man in his forties or fifties with Graves disease.

This clonotype was seen only a few times. The J gene is TRBJ1-3, the V gene TRBV6-1; 7 nucleotides match TRBD1. Germline V gene sequence: CDR1 MNHNS, CDR2 SASEGT. J was trimmed by 2 bases and V by 2 bases; bases with no gene match: 3. This CDR3 is built from 15 residues. CDR3 in amino acids: CASSEKGAPGNTIYF. The CDR3 DNA is TGTGCCAGCAGTGAAAAGGGGGCGCCTGGAAACACCATATATTTT.

V and J are TRBV4-2 and TRBJ2-3; 8 nucleotides line up with TRBD2. The trim removed 0 bases at V and 2 bases at J, leaving 1 base unmatched. This CDR3 comprises 15 residues. Germline CDR1 reads LGHNA; CDR2 reads YNFKEQ. In nucleotides, the CDR3 is TGTGCCAGCAGCCAAGAGCGGGGGGCCACAGATACGCAGTATTTT. Protein: CASSQERGATDTQYF.

This clonotype has ten or more counts. V is TRBV11-2 and J is TRBJ2-1, with 7 bases fitting TRBD2. This CDR3 spans 16 amino acids. Germline CDR1 reads SGHAT; CDR2 reads FQNNGV. The J segment lost 1 base and the V segment lost 1 base, leaving 4 bases of the junction unmatched. CDR3 DNA sequence: TGTGCCAGCAGCTTAGTTGAGCGGGGATCCTACAATGAGCAGTTCTTC. Translated: CASSLVERGSYNEQFF.

The chain uses TRBV28 and TRBJ2-7; 11 bases map to TRBD2. The CDR3 extends over 15 amino acids. After removal of 3 bases from V and 2 bases from J, the junction contained 3 bases not matched to a gene. Germline values: CDR1 MDHEN, CDR2 SYDVKM. DNA of the CDR3: TGTGCCAGCAGTTTGGGACTAGCGGTACCCTACGAGCAGTACTTC. Translation gives CASSLGLAVPYEQYF.

Ten or more counts support this clonotype. This sequence joins TRBV28 and TRBJ2-5, with 8 bases identical to TRBD2. The V gene's germline CDR1 is MDHEN and CDR2 SYDVKM. CDR3 length equals 13 residues. Trimming at V came to 9 bases and at J to 4 bases, leaving 7 bases not matched to a gene. CDR3 sequence: CASVPAGAETQYF. CDR3 nucleotides: TGTGCCAGTGTACCAGCGGGAGCAGAGACCCAGTACTTC.

This clonotype was recorded many times. The chain employs TRBV29-1 and TRBJ2-7, with a tentative D call TRBD1 (6 bases). Germline CDR1 and CDR2: SQVTM and ANQGSEA. The CDR3 is 11 residues long. Trimming cost V 7 bases and J 4 bases, with 11 bases left between them. CDR3 loop: CSAQGWYEQYF. CDR3 in DNA: TGCAGCGCCCAGGGGTGGTACGAGCAGTACTTC.

The chain combines TRBV5-4 with TRBJ2-3; 11 nucleotides match TRBD2. Germline CDR1 and CDR2: SGHNT and YYREEE (reference sequence). This CDR3 region has 16 residues. The J segment lost 0 bases and the V segment lost 6 bases, leaving 6 bases of the junction unmatched. CDR3 DNA: TGTGCCAGCACCTCCGGGACTAGCGGTAGCACAGATACGCAGTATTTT. Its translation is CASTSGTSGSTDTQYF.

This clonotype occurred many times. The V call is TRBV28, the J call TRBJ2-3, with 10 bases that match TRBD2. Trimming removed 6 bases from V and 3 bases from J; junction bases left unmatched: 6. Per germline, CDR1 MDHEN and CDR2 SYDVKM. The CDR3 loop spans 15 amino acids. For the CDR3, the DNA is TGTGCCAGCAGCCAGCGGGAGGGGGGGACAGATACGCAGTATTTT. Amino acid sequence: CASSQREGGTDTQYF. The whole variable domain, remainder taken from reference TRBV28 and TRBJ2-3, is DVKVTQSSRYLVKRTGEKVFLECVQDMDHENMFWYRQDPGLGLRLIYFSYDVKMKEKGDIPEGYSVSREKKERFSLILESASTNQTSMYLCASSQREGGTDTQYFGPGTRLTVL.

This clonotype was seen at least ten times. The chain combines TRBV28 with TRBJ1-2; tentatively, D is TRBD1 (6 bases). Trimming left V 6 bases short and J 6 bases short, with 14 bases between. There are 13 residues in the CDR3. Germline values: CDR1 MDHEN, CDR2 SYDVKM. CDR3 nucleotide sequence: TGTGCCAGCAGCCGAGACAGGTTGGATGGCTACACCTTC. Translation: CASSRDRLDGYTF.

The sample holds many counts of this clonotype. J is TRBJ2-1 and V is TRBV27; D remains ambiguous. The germline V gene has CDR1 MNHEY and CDR2 SMNVEV (reference sequence). The CDR3 extends over 15 amino acids. Trimming removed 4 bases at V and 6 bases at J, with 16 bases between. Written as DNA, the CDR3 is TGTGCCAGCAGTTCCCGGGCTGCAAGAGGCAATGAGCAGTTCTTC. Translating it yields CASSSRAARGNEQFF.

V is TRBV10-3 and J is TRBJ1-5, with 7 bases aligning to TRBD1. CDR1 is ENHRY, CDR2 SYGVKD, per germline. CDR3 length: 15 residues. V dropped 2 bases and J dropped 1; count of bases not matched to a gene: 2. The CDR3 DNA reads TGTGCCATCAGTGAGAAGGGACAGAGCAATCAGCCCCAGCATTTT. The encoded protein is CAISEKGQSNQPQHF.

This clonotype was picked up a small number of times. J is TRBJ1-6 and V is TRBV20-1; D gene ambiguous. V dropped 5 bases and J dropped 4 bases, with 12 bases sitting between them. The germline gives CDR1 DFQATT, CDR2 SNEGSKA (reference sequence). The CDR3 extends over 14 amino acids. CDR3 region: CSARRPGYNSPLHF. In nucleotides, the CDR3 is TGCAGTGCTCGGCGCCCCGGGTATAATTCACCCCTCCACTTT.

This clonotype appeared a few times. The chain is built from TRBV14 and TRBJ2-3; D perhaps matches TRBD2 (6 bases). The CDR3 is 13 amino acids. CDR1 is SGHDN and CDR2 is FVKESK in the germline V gene. Trimming removed 7 bases at V and 5 bases at J, with 13 bases between. CDR3 nucleotide sequence: TGTGCCAGCACCGTCGGGGGTGGAGATACGCAGTATTTT. This gives the protein CASTVGGGDTQYF.

This chain joins TRBV15 and TRBJ2-1, with 14 bases aligning to TRBD2. Germline V lookup: CDR1 LNHNV, CDR2 YYDKDF (reference sequence). The V segment lost 4 bases and the J segment 3 bases; nucleotides outside the gene matches: 5. CDR3 length: 17 residues. CDR3 amino acids: CATSMTSGRAYYNEQFF. The CDR3 DNA is TGTGCCACCAGCATGACTAGCGGGAGGGCCTACTACAATGAGCAGTTCTTC.

This clonotype was seen a handful of times. This sequence joins TRBV19 and TRBJ1-1, with 10 positions matching TRBD1. The J segment lost 5 bases and the V segment lost 7 bases, leaving 13 bases of the junction unmatched. Per germline, CDR1 LNHDA and CDR2 SQIVND (reference sequence). The CDR3 totals 16 residues. This chain's CDR3 is CASTLSGTGVRTEAFF. Here the CDR3 DNA reads TGTGCCAGTACCCTTTCCGGGACAGGGGTAAGGACTGAAGCTTTCTTT.

The table lists this clonotype with many counts. The J gene is TRBJ2-7, the V gene TRBV28, with D maybe TRBD1 (5 bases). The CDR3 is 13 amino acids. V was cut by 4 bases and J by 6 bases, with 13 bases left in between. Germline CDR1 is MDHEN and CDR2 is SYDVKM. CDR3 nucleotide sequence: TGTGCCAGCAGTTCAGCAGGGCCCCTCGAGCAGTACTTC. Amino acid sequence: CASSSAGPLEQYF.

For this clonotype: This sequence may be a read error, since a much larger clone differs from it by one base. This rearrangement joins TRBV6-2 or TRBV6-3 to TRBJ2-1; 8 bases fit TRBD1. V lost 6 bases to trimming and J lost 8 bases; unmatched junction nucleotides: 9. CDR1 is MNHEY, CDR2 SVGEGT, per germline. The CDR3 sequence is 14 residues long. In nucleotides, the CDR3 is TGTGCCAGCAGGAAGCAGGGGGCAAATGATGAGCAGTTCTTC. This encodes CASRKQGANDEQFF.

This clonotype was picked up many times. The J gene is TRBJ2-5, the V gene TRBV6-1, with D unresolved. The CDR3 is 15 amino acids. Germline CDR1 is MNHNS and CDR2 is SASEGT. Trimming cost V 0 bases and J 8 bases, with 16 bases left between them. The CDR3 region is CASSEALASKRTQYF. The CDR3, as DNA: TGTGCCAGCAGTGAAGCCCTTGCCTCCAAGAGAACCCAGTACTTC.

This clonotype was detected ten times or more. This chain links TRBV5-1 with TRBJ2-5; 8 bases agree with TRBD1. Trimming took 4 bases from V and 1 from J; bases not matched to a gene: 9. Germline loops: CDR1 SGHRS, CDR2 YFSETQ. The CDR3 runs 16 residues. Written as DNA, the CDR3 is TGCGCCAGCAGCAACGTGTTCGACAGGGGCCAAGAGACCCAGTACTTC. As protein: CASSNVFDRGQETQYF.